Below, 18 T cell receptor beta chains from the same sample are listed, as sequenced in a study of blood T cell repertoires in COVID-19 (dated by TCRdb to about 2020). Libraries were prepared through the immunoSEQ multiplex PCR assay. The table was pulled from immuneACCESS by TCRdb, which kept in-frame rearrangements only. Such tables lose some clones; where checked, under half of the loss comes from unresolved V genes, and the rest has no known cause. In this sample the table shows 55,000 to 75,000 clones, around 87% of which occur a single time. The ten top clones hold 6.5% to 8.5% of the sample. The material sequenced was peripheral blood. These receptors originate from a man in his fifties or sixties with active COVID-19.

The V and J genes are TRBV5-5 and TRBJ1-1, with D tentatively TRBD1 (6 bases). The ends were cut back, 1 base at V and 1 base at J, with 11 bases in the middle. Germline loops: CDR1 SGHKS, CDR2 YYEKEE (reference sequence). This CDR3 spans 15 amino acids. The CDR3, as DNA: TGTGCCAGCAGCTTGACGGGACAAAGGAACACTGAAGCTTTCTTT. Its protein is CASSLTGQRNTEAFF.

CDR3 nucleotide sequence: TGTGCCAGCAGCACAAGGAGGGCCAGCACAGATACGCAGTATTTT. It is translated as CASSTRRASTDTQYF. J is TRBJ2-3 and V is TRBV7-3, with D possibly TRBD2 on 6 matching bases. The V and J ends lost 5 bases and 0 bases respectively, with 12 bases between them. In germline, CDR1 is SGHTA, CDR2 FQGTGA. The CDR3 is 15 residues long.

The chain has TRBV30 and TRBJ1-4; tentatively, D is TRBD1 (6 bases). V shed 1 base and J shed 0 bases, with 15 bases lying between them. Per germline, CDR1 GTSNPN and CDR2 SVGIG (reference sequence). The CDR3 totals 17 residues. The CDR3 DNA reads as TGTGCCTGGAGTGGAGGGGCAGGGGCCGCAACTAATGAAAAACTGTTTTTT. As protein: CAWSGGAGAATNEKLFF.

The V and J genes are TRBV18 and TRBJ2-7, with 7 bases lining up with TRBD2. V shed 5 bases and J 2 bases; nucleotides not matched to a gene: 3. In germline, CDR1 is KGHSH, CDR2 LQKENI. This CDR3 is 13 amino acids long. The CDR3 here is CASSGAGAYEQYF. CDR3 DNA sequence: TGTGCCAGCTCAGGGGCGGGAGCCTACGAGCAGTACTTC.

The CDR3 region is CASRPGGAGEAFF. CDR3 nucleotide sequence: TGTGCCAGCAGGCCTGGGGGGGCCGGTGAAGCTTTCTTT. This chain links TRBV6-6 with TRBJ1-1; D possibly corresponds to TRBD1 (6 bases). V was trimmed by 6 bases and J by 7 bases, leaving 15 bases between them. There are 13 residues in the CDR3. Germline values: CDR1 MNHNY, CDR2 SVGAGI (reference sequence).

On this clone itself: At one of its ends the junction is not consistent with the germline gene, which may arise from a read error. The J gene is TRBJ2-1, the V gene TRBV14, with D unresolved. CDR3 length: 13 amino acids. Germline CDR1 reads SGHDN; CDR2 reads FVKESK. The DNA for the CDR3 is TGTGCCAGCAGCCAAGATTCCTCCAATGAGCAGTTCTTC. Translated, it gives CASSQDSSNEQFF.

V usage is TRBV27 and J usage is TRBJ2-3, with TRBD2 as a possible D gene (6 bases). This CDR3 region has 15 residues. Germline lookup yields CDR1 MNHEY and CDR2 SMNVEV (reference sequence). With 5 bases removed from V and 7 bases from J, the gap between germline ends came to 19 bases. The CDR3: CASSLFYAGSYTQYF. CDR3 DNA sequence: TGTGCCAGCAGTCTCTTTTACGCCGGGAGCTATACGCAGTATTTT.

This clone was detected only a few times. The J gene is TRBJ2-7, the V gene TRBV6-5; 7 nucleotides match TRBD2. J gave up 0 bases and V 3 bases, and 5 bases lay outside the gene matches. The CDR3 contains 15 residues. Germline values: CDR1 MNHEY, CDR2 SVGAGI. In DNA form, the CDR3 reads TGTGCCAGCAGTTATACGGGGGGTAGCTCCTACGAGCAGTACTTC. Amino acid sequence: CASSYTGGSSYEQYF.

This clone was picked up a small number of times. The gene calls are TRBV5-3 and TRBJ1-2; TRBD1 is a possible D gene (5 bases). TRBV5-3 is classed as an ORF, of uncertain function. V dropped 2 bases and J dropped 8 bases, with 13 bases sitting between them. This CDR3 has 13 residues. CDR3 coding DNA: TGTGCCAGAAGCTTTGTCAGGGCCGGCGGCTACACCTTC. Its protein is CARSFVRAGGYTF.

CDR3 in amino acids: CASSYLSLKGWGEAFF. In DNA form, the CDR3 reads TGTGCCAGCAGTTACCTGTCGTTAAAGGGCTGGGGCGAAGCTTTCTTT. The rearrangement uses TRBV6-5 and TRBJ1-1, with a tentative D call TRBD1 (5 bases). Germline V lookup: CDR1 MNHEY, CDR2 SVGAGI. The CDR3 loop spans 16 amino acids. The ends were cut back, 2 bases at V and 8 bases at J, with 21 bases in the middle.

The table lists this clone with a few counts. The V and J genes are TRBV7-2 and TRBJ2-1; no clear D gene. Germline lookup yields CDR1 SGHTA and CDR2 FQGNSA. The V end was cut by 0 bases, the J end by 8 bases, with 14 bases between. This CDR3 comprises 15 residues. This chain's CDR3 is CASSLASVPSDEQFF. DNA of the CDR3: TGTGCCAGCAGCTTAGCATCGGTCCCCTCGGATGAGCAGTTCTTC.

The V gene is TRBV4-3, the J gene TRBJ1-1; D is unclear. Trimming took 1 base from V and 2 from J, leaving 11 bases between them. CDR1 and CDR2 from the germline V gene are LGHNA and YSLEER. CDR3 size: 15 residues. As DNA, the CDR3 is TGCGCCAGCAGCCAAGTCAGGTTGCCTAACACTGAAGCTTTCTTT. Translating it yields CASSQVRLPNTEAFF.

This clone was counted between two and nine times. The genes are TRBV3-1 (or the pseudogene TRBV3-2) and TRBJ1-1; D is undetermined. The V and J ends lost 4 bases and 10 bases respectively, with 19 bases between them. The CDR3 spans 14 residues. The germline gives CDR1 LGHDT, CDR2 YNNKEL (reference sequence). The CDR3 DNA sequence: TGTGCCAGCAGCCCAAGGTCGCAGGCCCTAAGAGCTTTCTTT. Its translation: CASSPRSQALRAFF.

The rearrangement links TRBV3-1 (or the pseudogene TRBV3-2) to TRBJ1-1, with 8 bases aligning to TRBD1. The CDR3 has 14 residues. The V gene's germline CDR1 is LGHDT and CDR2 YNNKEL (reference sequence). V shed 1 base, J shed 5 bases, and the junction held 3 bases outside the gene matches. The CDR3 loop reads CASSQGTGGTEAFF. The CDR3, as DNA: TGTGCCAGCAGCCAAGGAACAGGGGGGACTGAAGCTTTCTTT.

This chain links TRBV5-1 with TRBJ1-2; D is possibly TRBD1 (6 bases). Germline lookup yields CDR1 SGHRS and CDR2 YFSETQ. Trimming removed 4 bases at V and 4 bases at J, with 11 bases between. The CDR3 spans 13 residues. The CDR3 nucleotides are TGCGCCAGCAGCCCCGGACAGTCCTATGGCTACACCTTC. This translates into CASSPGQSYGYTF.

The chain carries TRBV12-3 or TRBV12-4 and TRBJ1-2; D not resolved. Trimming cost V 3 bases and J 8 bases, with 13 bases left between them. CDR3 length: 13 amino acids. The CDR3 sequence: CASSLAGNGGYTF. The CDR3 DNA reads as TGTGCCAGCAGTTTGGCCGGGAATGGCGGCTACACCTTC.

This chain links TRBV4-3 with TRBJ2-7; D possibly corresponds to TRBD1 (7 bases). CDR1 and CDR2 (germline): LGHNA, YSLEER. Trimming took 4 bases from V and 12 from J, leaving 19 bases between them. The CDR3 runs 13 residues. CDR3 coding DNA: TGCGCCAGCAGCCGATCTCAGGGGGGCCCCAGGTACTTC. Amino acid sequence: CASSRSQGGPRYF.

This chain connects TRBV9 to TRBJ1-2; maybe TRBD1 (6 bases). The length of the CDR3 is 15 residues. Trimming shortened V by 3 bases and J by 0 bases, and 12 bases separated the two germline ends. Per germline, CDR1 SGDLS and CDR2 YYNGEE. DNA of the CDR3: TGTGCCAGCAGCGATACAGGGATTTCTAACTATGGCTACACCTTC. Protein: CASSDTGISNYGYTF. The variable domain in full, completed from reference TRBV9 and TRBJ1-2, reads DSGVTQTPKHLITATGQRVTLRCSPRSGDLSVYWYQQSLDQGLQFLIQYYNGEERAKGNILERFSAQQFPDLHSELNLSSLELGDSALYFCASSDTGISNYGYTFGSGTRLTVV.